One and the same sample provided the 25 T cell receptor beta chains below, sequenced in a study of CD8+CD57+ T cells in acquired aplastic anemia. Overall study results and limits: In the patients, CD8+CD57+ cells came out less diverse than the total CD4+ and CD8+ pools.

Sequenced patients had shown CD8+CD57+ cell expansion by flow cytometry. Antigen specificity for these receptors is unknown. Genomic DNA acted as the template from which TCR beta VDJ combination and CDR3 sequence profiling were carried out. TCRdb recomputed calls from the reads with MiXCR, one row per CDR3 protein. This sample carries 15,000 to 20,000 distinct CDR3 sequences, over 35% of them seen once, and the ten largest clones take about 86%. The sample consisted of CD8+CD57+ T cells sorted from PBMCs. Stated subset: bead-enriched CD8+CD57+ effector memory T cells from SAA patients. These receptors originate from a human donor with aplastic anemia.

This clonotype has a count of ten or more. The chain is built from TRBV6-1 and TRBJ2-1, with TRBD2 identical over 7 bases. The germline V gene has CDR1 MNHNS and CDR2 SASEGT. The ends lost 0 bases at V and 1 base at J; junction bases unmatched: 0. The CDR3 contains 15 residues. The CDR3, as DNA: TGTGCCAGCAGTGAAGCAGCGGGGTCCTACAATGAGCAGTTCTTC. Protein product: CASSEAAGSYNEQFF.

The chain employs TRBV20-1 and TRBJ1-6, with a weak D call TRBD1 (6 bases). Germline values: CDR1 DFQATT, CDR2 SNEGSKA (reference sequence). V lost 2 bases to trimming and J lost 9 bases, with 17 bases between them. The CDR3 sequence is 15 residues long. The CDR3 is CSARTGSQPGSPLHF. The CDR3 DNA follows: TGCAGTGCTAGAACAGGGTCCCAGCCGGGTTCACCCCTCCACTTT.

This clonotype was counted only a few times. This chain links TRBV20-1 with TRBJ2-7; 9 bases are a match to TRBD2. V shed 6 bases and J 2 bases; nucleotides not matched to a gene: 11. Per germline, CDR1 DFQATT and CDR2 SNEGSKA (reference sequence). The CDR3 loop spans 15 amino acids. The CDR3 bases are TGCAGTGCCCTTCTCCAGACTAGCGGACCCTACGAGCAGTACTTC. Translating gives CSALLQTSGPYEQYF.

This clonotype was counted only a few times. The CDR3 end shows no conserved phenylalanine or tryptophan, and so a read error is likely. The chain recombines TRBV29-1 with TRBJ2-1; D unresolved. The V gene's germline CDR1 is SQVTM and CDR2 ANQGSEA. The ends were cut back, 8 bases at V and 0 bases at J, with 8 bases in the middle. The CDR3 is 12 amino acids. The CDR3 region has the DNA TGCAGCCCACCGGGCTCCTACAATGAGCAGTTCCTC. Translation gives CSPPGSYNEQFL.

CDR3 bases: TGTGCCAGCAGTTGGGGATCTCTTTACGAGCAGTACTTC. Protein: CASSWGSLYEQYF. The chain carries TRBV6-5 and TRBJ2-7; D remains unclear. The CDR3 length is 13 residues. V dropped 4 bases and J dropped 4 bases, with 11 bases sitting between them. Germline V gene data show CDR1 as MNHEY and CDR2 as SVGAGI.

J is TRBJ1-2 and V is TRBV5-6; 7 bases match TRBD1. Germline CDR1 reads SGHDT; CDR2 reads YYEEEE. With V trimmed by 5 bases and J by 2 bases, 6 bases remained unmatched. This CDR3 spans 14 amino acids. The CDR3 loop reads CASRIDRANYGYTF. The CDR3 nucleotides are TGTGCCAGCAGGATTGACAGGGCGAACTATGGCTACACCTTC.

V is TRBV24-1 and J is TRBJ2-1; TRBD1 matches 10 bases. Unmatched junction bases numbered 6, after V lost 4 bases and J lost 7 bases. Germline V gene data show CDR1 as KGHDR and CDR2 as SFDVKD. The CDR3 covers 15 residues. CDR3 DNA: TGTGCCACCAGTGACTGGGGACAGGGGTTGAATGAGCAGTTCTTC. It yields the protein CATSDWGQGLNEQFF.

This clonotype has just a few counts. V usage is TRBV28 and J usage is TRBJ1-3; 9 positions agree with TRBD1. There are 18 residues in the CDR3. Germline CDR1 reads MDHEN; CDR2 reads SYDVKM. Losses at the gene ends were 4 bases for V and 0 bases for J; bases not matched to a gene: 10. CDR3 in DNA: TGTGCCAGCAGTTCTCGACAGGGGGTGATTCGCTCTGGAAACACCATATATTTT. Amino acid sequence: CASSSRQGVIRSGNTIYF.

The table lists this clonotype with many counts. The chain employs TRBV5-1 and TRBJ1-5; TRBD1 agrees at 8 bases. Losses at the gene ends were 1 base for V and 4 bases for J; bases not matched to a gene: 4. CDR1 SGHRS and CDR2 YFSETQ come from the germline V gene. The CDR3 loop spans 15 amino acids. The CDR3 loop reads CASSLTGGTNQPQHF. The CDR3 region has the DNA TGCGCCAGCAGCTTGACAGGGGGAACTAATCAGCCCCAGCATTTT. The full variable domain, its missing parts supplied by reference TRBV5-1 and TRBJ1-5, is KAGVTQTPRYLIKTRGQQVTLSCSPISGHRSVSWYQQTPGQGLQFLFEYFSETQRNKGNFPGRFSGRQFSNSRSEMNVSTLELGDSALYLCASSLTGGTNQPQHFGDGTRLSIL.

The rearrangement uses TRBV5-6 and TRBJ2-7, with TRBD1 identical over 9 bases. Germline V gene sequence: CDR1 SGHDT, CDR2 YYEEEE. V trimming: 2 bases; J trimming: 4 bases; junction bases outside the gene matches: 19. This CDR3 is 19 amino acids long. CDR3 coding DNA: TGTGCCAGCAGCTTAGTAATCACAGGGGGCAAAGGCGTAGGATACGAGCAGTACTTC. Its protein product is CASSLVITGGKGVGYEQYF. The whole variable domain, remainder taken from reference TRBV5-6 and TRBJ2-7, is DAGVTQSPTHLIKTRGQQVTLRCSPKSGHDTVSWYQQALGQGPQFIFQYYEEEERQRGNFPDRFSGHQFPNYSSELNVNALLLGDSALYLCASSLVITGGKGVGYEQYFGPGTRLTVT.

The V gene is TRBV19, the J gene TRBJ1-4; D not resolved. V was trimmed by 5 bases and J by 8 bases, leaving 15 bases between them. The CDR3 consists of 14 residues. CDR1 and CDR2 from the germline V gene are LNHDA and SQIVND (reference sequence). CDR3 amino acids: CASSPSLKWEKLFF. As DNA, the CDR3 is TGTGCCAGTAGTCCTTCGCTCAAATGGGAAAAACTGTTTTTT.

J is TRBJ2-7 and V is TRBV10-3; 10 bases map to TRBD1. The length of the CDR3 is 14 residues. With 10 bases clipped from V and 6 bases from J, the junction kept 12 bases outside the gene matches. Germline CDR1 and CDR2: ENHRY and SYGVKD. CDR3 nucleotides: TGTGCCAGCAGCTCCCGGGACAGGGGAGGCGAGCAGTACGTC. Residues: CASSSRDRGGEQYV.

This clonotype was detected a few times. This chain connects TRBV7-8 to TRBJ2-5; D ambiguous. V was pared by 2 bases and J by 1 base, with 5 bases between. CDR1 and CDR2 (germline): SGHVS, FQNEAQ. The CDR3 spans 13 residues. DNA of the CDR3: TGTGCCAGCAGCTTAAACAGCCAAGAGACCCAGTACTTC. This codes for CASSLNSQETQYF.

This clonotype was seen at least ten times. This chain links TRBV27 with TRBJ2-7; the match to TRBD2 covers 11 bases. This CDR3 comprises 17 residues. The germline gives CDR1 MNHEY, CDR2 SMNVEV (reference sequence). Unmatched junction bases numbered 13, after V lost 5 bases and J lost 4 bases. The CDR3 is CASSNYGTSGPPYEQYF. The CDR3 region has the DNA TGTGCCAGCAGTAATTACGGGACTAGCGGTCCTCCTTACGAGCAGTACTTC.

This clonotype was counted a few times. This chain connects TRBV24-1 to TRBJ2-7; possibly TRBD1 for D (8 bases). The CDR3 has 16 residues. V lost 3 bases, J lost 2 bases, and 16 bases lay in between. Germline V gene lookup returns CDR1 KGHDR and CDR2 SFDVKD. The CDR3 DNA reads as TGTGCCACCAGTGATGGGGGGGGACAGGTCCCCTACGAGCAGTACTTC. Amino acids: CATSDGGGQVPYEQYF.

This rearrangement joins TRBV19 to TRBJ2-5, with D perhaps being TRBD1 or TRBD2 (5 bases each). This CDR3 contains 12 residues. V lost 8 bases and J 2 bases, leaving 9 bases between the germline ends. Per the germline V gene, CDR1 is LNHDA and CDR2 is SQIVND (reference sequence). CDR3 DNA: TGTGCCAGTCAGGGACCACAAGAGACCCAGTACTTC. Its protein product is CASQGPQETQYF.

The rearrangement links TRBV10-1 to TRBJ2-3, with TRBD2 matching 8 bases. Germline V gene data show CDR1 as WNHNN and CDR2 as SYGVQD (reference sequence). V lost 10 bases, J lost 3 bases, and 12 bases stayed unmatched. The CDR3 is 15 residues long. CDR3 loop: CANPQSGSSTDTQYF. In DNA form, the CDR3 reads TGCGCCAACCCCCAAAGCGGGAGTAGTACAGATACGCAGTATTTT.

This clonotype has just one count. The chain joins TRBV7-9 to TRBJ1-2; D might be TRBD1 (5 bases). V was trimmed by 5 bases and J by 4 bases, leaving 14 bases between them. The germline CDR1 and CDR2 sequences are SEHNR and FQNEAQ (reference sequence). This CDR3 is built from 14 residues. CDR3 in DNA: TGTGCCAGCAGCACCTTGCAGGGCAGCTATGGCTACACCTTC. This encodes CASSTLQGSYGYTF. The variable domain in full, completed from reference TRBV7-9 and TRBJ1-2, reads DTGVSQNPRHKITKRGQNVTFRCDPISEHNRLYWYRQTLGQGPEFLTYFQNEAQLEKSRLLSDRFSAERPKGSFSTLEIQRTEQGDSAMYLCASSTLQGSYGYTFGSGTRLTVV.

The rearrangement joins TRBV6-5 to TRBJ1-6, with D perhaps TRBD1 (6 bases). The V end lost 4 bases, the J end lost 6 bases, and 13 bases lay between the germline ends. CDR1 and CDR2 from the germline V gene are MNHEY and SVGAGI. The CDR3 extends over 15 amino acids. The DNA of the CDR3 is TGTGCCAGCAGTTTCAAAGGGGGAACTAATTCACCCCTCCACTTT. This translates into CASSFKGGTNSPLHF.

The table lists this clonotype with a few counts. The rearrangement links TRBV15 to TRBJ1-2; D not resolved. The germline gives CDR1 LNHNV, CDR2 YYDKDF (reference sequence). Trimming shortened V by 1 base and J by 10 bases, and 13 bases separated the two germline ends. The CDR3 has 13 residues. For the CDR3, the DNA is TGTGCCACCAGCAGAGGTACTGGAGAACCCTACACCTTC. Translation gives CATSRGTGEPYTF. Filled out from reference TRBV15 and TRBJ1-2, the complete variable domain reads DAMVIQNPRYQVTQFGKPVTLSCSQTLNHNVMYWYQQKSSQAPKLLFHYYDKDFNNEADTPDNFQSRRPNTSFCFLDIRSPGLGDTAMYLCATSRGTGEPYTFGSGTRLTVV.

Relative to its sample, this clonotype is hyperexpanded. The genes are TRBV15 and TRBJ2-1; TRBD1 matches 10 bases. This CDR3 has 17 residues. Per germline, CDR1 LNHNV and CDR2 YYDKDF (reference sequence). Unmatched junction bases numbered 12, after V lost 3 bases and J lost 7 bases. DNA for the CDR3: TGTGCCACCAGCAGCTCCAGGTCGGGACAGGGGTTGAATGAGCAGTTCTTC. Its protein is CATSSSRSGQGLNEQFF.

This clonotype was observed once. The chain links TRBV5-4 to TRBJ2-5; tentative D call: TRBD1 (7 bases). The CDR3 is 15 amino acids. V was shortened by 5 bases and J by 4 bases, with 18 bases between the two germline ends. The germline V gene encodes CDR1 SGHNT and CDR2 YYREEE (reference sequence). Here the CDR3 reads CASRRQGGRGETQYF. The CDR3 region has the DNA TGTGCCAGCAGGCGGCAGGGGGGCCGGGGAGAGACCCAGTACTTC.

In its sample, this clonotype was seen many times. The junction and the germline gene differ at one end; a read error may be behind it. CDR3 coding DNA: TGTGCCAGCAGCTTGGGGGGGACAGGGGTTTTT. Its protein is CASSLGGTGVF. The chain joins TRBV5-6 to TRBJ2-3; 10 bases match TRBD1. Germline V gene data show CDR1 as SGHDT and CDR2 as YYEEEE. The CDR3 is 11 amino acids. Full variable domain (rest looked up from reference TRBV5-6 and TRBJ2-3): DAGVTQSPTHLIKTRGQQVTLRCSPKSGHDTVSWYQQALGQGPQFIFQYYEEEERQRGNFPDRFSGHQFPNYSSELNVNALLLGDSALYLCASSLGGTGVFGPGTRLTVL.

The rearrangement uses TRBV24-1 and TRBJ1-6; TRBD1 might be the D (6 bases). The CDR3 runs 15 residues. CDR1 is KGHDR, CDR2 SFDVKD, per germline. V was shortened by 9 bases and J by 5 bases, with 16 bases between the two germline ends. The CDR3 DNA reads TGTGCCACCTCCCGGGGCAGGGGTAATAATTCACCCCTCCACTTT. Amino acids: CATSRGRGNNSPLHF.

As for this clonotype: At one of its ends the junction is not consistent with the germline gene, which may arise from a read error. The chain combines TRBV4-1 with TRBJ2-6; a weak D match, TRBD2 (6 bases). CDR1 is MGHRA and CDR2 is YSYEKL in the germline V gene. The CDR3 runs to 13 residues. CDR3 sequence: CASSQDGAGTEAF. DNA of the CDR3: TGCGCCAGCAGCCAAGATGGGGCAGGGACTGAAGCTTTC.